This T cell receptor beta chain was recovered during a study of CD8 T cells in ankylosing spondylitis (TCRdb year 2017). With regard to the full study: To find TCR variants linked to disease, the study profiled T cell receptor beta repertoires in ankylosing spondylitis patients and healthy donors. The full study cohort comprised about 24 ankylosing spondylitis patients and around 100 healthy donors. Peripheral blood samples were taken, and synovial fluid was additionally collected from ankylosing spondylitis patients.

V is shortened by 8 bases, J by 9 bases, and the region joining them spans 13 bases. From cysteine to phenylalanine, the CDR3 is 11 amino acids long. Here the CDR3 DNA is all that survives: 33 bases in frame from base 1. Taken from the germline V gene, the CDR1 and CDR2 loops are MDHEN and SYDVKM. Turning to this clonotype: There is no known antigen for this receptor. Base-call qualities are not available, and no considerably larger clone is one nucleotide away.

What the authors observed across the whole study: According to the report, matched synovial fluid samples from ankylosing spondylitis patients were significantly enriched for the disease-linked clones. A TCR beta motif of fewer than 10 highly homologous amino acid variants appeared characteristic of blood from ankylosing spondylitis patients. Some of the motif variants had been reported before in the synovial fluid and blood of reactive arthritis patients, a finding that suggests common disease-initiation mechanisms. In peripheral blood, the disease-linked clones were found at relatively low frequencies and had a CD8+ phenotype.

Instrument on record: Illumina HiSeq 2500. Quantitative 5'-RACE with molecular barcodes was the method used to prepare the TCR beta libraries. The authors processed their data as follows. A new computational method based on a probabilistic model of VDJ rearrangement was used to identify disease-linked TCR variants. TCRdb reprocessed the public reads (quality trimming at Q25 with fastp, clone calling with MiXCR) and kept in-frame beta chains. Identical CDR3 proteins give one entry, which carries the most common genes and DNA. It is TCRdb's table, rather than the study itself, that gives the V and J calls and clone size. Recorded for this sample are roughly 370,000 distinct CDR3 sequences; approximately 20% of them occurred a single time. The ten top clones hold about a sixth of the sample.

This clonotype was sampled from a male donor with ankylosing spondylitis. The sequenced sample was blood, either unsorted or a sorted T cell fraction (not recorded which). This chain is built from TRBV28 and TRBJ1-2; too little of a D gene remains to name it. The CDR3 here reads CASSWALSYTF. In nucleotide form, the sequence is TGTGCCAGCTCGTGGGCGTTGAGCTACACCTTC.